Following are 29 T cell receptor beta chains from one sample sequenced in a study of cytomegalovirus exposure and HLA in healthy donors. Assay: immunoSEQ multiplex PCR; the TCRdb copy retains only in-frame clones and omits some. The profile shows under 95,000 clones, roughly 95% of them singletons. Sequencing was carried out using PBMCs. The source is a woman aged 18-29 years in good health and CMV-seropositive.

This sequence joins TRBV10-3 and TRBJ1-6, with no clear D. This CDR3 is 16 amino acids long. CDR1 ENHRY and CDR2 SYGVKD come from the germline V gene. V gave up 0 bases and J gave up 0 bases, with 6 bases separating them. CDR3 sequence reads: CAISESESSYNSPLHF. CDR3 bases: TGTGCCATCAGTGAGTCAGAGAGCTCCTATAATTCACCCCTCCACTTT.

The chain joins TRBV4-3 to TRBJ2-5; no firm D call. Per germline, CDR1 LGHNA and CDR2 YSLEER. CDR3 size: 14 residues. Trimming pared 1 base from V and 0 bases from J, leaving 6 bases between. This CDR3 reads CASSQALYQETQYF. The DNA for the CDR3 is TGCGCCAGCAGCCAAGCACTGTACCAAGAGACCCAGTACTTC.

This clone showed up just a few times. The V gene is TRBV5-1, the J gene TRBJ2-7; D uncertain. CDR1 SGHRS and CDR2 YFSETQ come from the germline V gene. The CDR3 runs 13 residues. The V end was cut by 4 bases, the J end by 0 bases, with 8 bases between. CDR3 sequence: CASSRDTSYEQYF. As DNA, the CDR3 is TGCGCCAGCAGCCGAGACACCTCCTACGAGCAGTACTTC.

Details on this clone: Other nucleotide sequences in the sample specify the same CDR3. The V call is TRBV4-3, the J call TRBJ2-5; D might be TRBD2 (5 bases). CDR1 and CDR2 from the germline V gene are LGHNA and YSLEER. This CDR3 comprises 15 residues. V lost 0 bases to trimming and J lost 1 base, with 9 bases between them. The CDR3 spells CASSQDQAGQETQYF. CDR3 in DNA: TGCGCCAGCAGCCAAGATCAGGCGGGCCAAGAGACCCAGTACTTC.

The chain uses TRBV28 and TRBJ1-5; 8 positions agree with TRBD1. V was clipped by 8 bases and J by 11 bases; unmatched bases: 20. From germline, CDR1 is MDHEN and CDR2 SYDVKM. The CDR3 loop spans 16 amino acids. The CDR3 DNA follows: TGTGCCAGCTGGAGGGAACCCGGGACAGGTCATATATCCCAGCATTTT. Translated: CASWREPGTGHISQHF. Full variable domain (rest looked up from reference TRBV28 and TRBJ1-5): DVKVTQSSRYLVKRTGEKVFLECVQDMDHENMFWYRQDPGLGLRLIYFSYDVKMKEKGDIPEGYSVSREKKERFSLILESASTNQTSMYLCASWREPGTGHISQHFGDGTRLSIL.

V is TRBV9 and J is TRBJ2-1, with 8 positions matching TRBD2. Germline CDR1 reads SGDLS; CDR2 reads YYNGEE. This CDR3 comprises 15 residues. J lost 9 bases, V lost 0 bases, and 8 bases had no gene match. CDR3 in amino acids: CASSVVGGLAGEQFF. The CDR3 DNA reads as TGTGCCAGCAGCGTAGTCGGGGGCCTAGCGGGTGAGCAGTTCTTC.

The rearrangement joins TRBV10-1 to TRBJ1-1, with D unresolved. This CDR3 comprises 15 residues. The V end was cut by 5 bases, the J end by 0 bases, with 13 bases between. Germline CDR1 is WNHNN and CDR2 is SYGVQD (reference sequence). In DNA, the CDR3 is TGCGCCAGCAGTTCCGCACAGATCATGAACACTGAAGCTTTCTTT. Protein product: CASSSAQIMNTEAFF.

The chain couples TRBV9 to TRBJ2-3, with no clear D. This CDR3 region has 13 residues. Looked up from germline, CDR1 is SGDLS and CDR2 is YYNGEE. Trimming shortened V by 1 base and J by 3 bases, and 6 bases separated the two germline ends. The CDR3 reads CASSVTGTDTQYF. CDR3 in DNA: TGTGCCAGCAGCGTAACCGGGACAGATACGCAGTATTTT. Variable domain in full (rest from reference TRBV9 and TRBJ2-3): DSGVTQTPKHLITATGQRVTLRCSPRSGDLSVYWYQQSLDQGLQFLIQYYNGEERAKGNILERFSAQQFPDLHSELNLSSLELGDSALYFCASSVTGTDTQYFGPGTRLTVL.

V usage is TRBV5-1 and J usage is TRBJ1-3; D gene uncertain. Germline assignment: CDR1 SGHRS and CDR2 YFSETQ. Trimming cost V 8 bases and J 0 bases, with 6 bases left between them. There are 12 residues in the CDR3. The CDR3 nucleotides are TGCGCCAGACAGACCTCTGGAAACACCATATATTTT. Translating it yields CARQTSGNTIYF.

This clone has only a few counts. The gene calls are TRBV2 and TRBJ1-6; D is perhaps TRBD1 (5 bases). Trimming cost V 6 bases and J 6 bases, with 12 bases left between them. CDR3 length: 14 amino acids. Germline CDR1 is SNHLY and CDR2 is FYNNEI. The CDR3 reads CASRLQEGNSPLHF. The CDR3, as DNA: TGTGCCAGCAGGTTACAGGAAGGTAATTCACCCCTCCACTTT.

This chain links TRBV4-1 with TRBJ2-7, with 7 bases that match TRBD1. Germline trimming cut 0 bases from V and 4 bases from J; bases unmatched to any gene: 9. In germline, CDR1 is MGHRA, CDR2 YSYEKL. The CDR3 loop spans 16 amino acids. Here the CDR3 DNA reads TGCGCCAGCAGCCAAGATAGCATTGGGACAGCTTACGAGCAGTACTTC. Protein: CASSQDSIGTAYEQYF.

This clone occurred once. The chain has TRBV4-1 and TRBJ2-1, with D perhaps matching TRBD1 (6 bases). The V gene lost 8 bases and the J gene lost 3 bases, with 23 bases spanning the gap. CDR1 and CDR2 (germline): MGHRA, YSYEKL. The CDR3 totals 17 residues. DNA of the CDR3: TGCGCCAGCCGCCCTAGGGGAGTCACAGGGCTCTACAATGAGCAGTTCTTC. Its protein is CASRPRGVTGLYNEQFF.

This rearrangement joins TRBV5-4 to TRBJ2-3; 7 nucleotides agree with TRBD1. This CDR3 is built from 15 residues. Looked up from germline, CDR1 is SGHNT and CDR2 is YYREEE (reference sequence). The J segment lost 7 bases and the V segment lost 3 bases, leaving 11 bases of the junction unmatched. Here the CDR3 reads CASSSGTANMNTQYF. As DNA, the CDR3 is TGTGCCAGCAGCTCCGGGACAGCGAATATGAATACGCAGTATTTT.

V is TRBV27 and J is TRBJ1-1; maybe TRBD1 (5 bases). V lost 8 bases, J lost 4 bases, and 17 bases lay in between. The CDR3 runs to 14 residues. From germline, CDR1 is MNHEY and CDR2 SMNVEV (reference sequence). The CDR3 sequence: CASFPNPGGTEAFF. CDR3 bases: TGTGCCAGCTTCCCAAACCCCGGGGGCACTGAAGCTTTCTTT.

The chain links TRBV7-9 to TRBJ1-5; tentatively, D is TRBD1 (6 bases). The CDR3 runs 17 residues. Per the germline V gene, CDR1 is SEHNR and CDR2 is FQNEAQ (reference sequence). V was cut by 5 bases and J by 1 base, with 18 bases left in between. This CDR3 is CASSAGPGGASNQPQHF. The CDR3 nucleotides read TGTGCCAGCAGCGCCGGGCCGGGGGGGGCAAGCAATCAGCCCCAGCATTTT. The full variable domain, with the rest looked up from reference TRBV7-9 and TRBJ1-5, is DTGVSQNPRHKITKRGQNVTFRCDPISEHNRLYWYRQTLGQGPEFLTYFQNEAQLEKSRLLSDRFSAERPKGSFSTLEIQRTEQGDSAMYLCASSAGPGGASNQPQHFGDGTRLSIL.

V usage is TRBV5-6 and J usage is TRBJ1-4, with D tentatively TRBD1 (5 bases). Trimming left V 0 bases short and J 2 bases short, with 11 bases between. CDR1 and CDR2 (germline): SGHDT, YYEEEE. The CDR3 extends over 16 amino acids. CDR3 in DNA: TGTGCCAGCAGCTTGGGGTTTCGACAGACTAATGAAAAACTGTTTTTT. It encodes CASSLGFRQTNEKLFF.

With regard to this clone: This same CDR3 is encoded by further DNA sequences in the sample. This chain uses TRBV7-8 with TRBJ1-5, with D perhaps matching TRBD1 (6 bases). The CDR3 is 14 residues long. The V end was cut by 5 bases, the J end by 7 bases, with 15 bases between. Germline-derived CDR1 and CDR2 are SGHVS and FQNEAQ. Here the CDR3 DNA reads TGTGCCAGCAGCCTGTCGGGGGGCAGGCAGCCCCAGCATTTT. Translation: CASSLSGGRQPQHF.

This chain joins TRBV7-8 and TRBJ1-4; 9 bases line up with TRBD1. Germline V gene data show CDR1 as SGHVS and CDR2 as FQNEAQ. Trimming cost V 4 bases and J 8 bases; bases outside gene matches: 5. The CDR3 extends over 14 amino acids. CDR3 amino acids: CASSYRGPGEKLFF. The CDR3 region has the DNA TGTGCCAGCAGCTACAGGGGGCCTGGGGAAAAACTGTTTTTT. The variable domain in full, with the rest retrieved from reference TRBV7-8 and TRBJ1-4, is GAGVSQSPRYKVAKRGQDVALRCDPISGHVSLFWYQQALGQGPEFLTYFQNEAQLDKSGLPSDRFFAERPEGSVSTLKIQRTQQEDSAVYLCASSYRGPGEKLFFGSGTQLSVL.

The chain combines TRBV7-2 with TRBJ2-3; 10 nucleotides match TRBD2. V was pared by 5 bases and J by 3 bases, with 5 bases of the junction left unmatched. The CDR3 extends over 15 amino acids. The germline V gene has CDR1 SGHTA and CDR2 FQGNSA. DNA of the CDR3: TGTGCCAGCAGCCCCCCGGGACTAGCGACAGATACGCAGTATTTT. Its translation: CASSPPGLATDTQYF.

This clone was picked up one time. V gene TRBV14 combines with J gene TRBJ2-3; tentative D call: TRBD2 (7 bases). V was shortened by 5 bases and J by 2 bases, with 20 bases between the two germline ends. Germline V gene data show CDR1 as SGHDN and CDR2 as FVKESK. The CDR3 covers 17 residues. The CDR3 sequence: CASSRLGGQLVTDTQYF. CDR3 DNA sequence: TGTGCCAGCAGCAGATTGGGGGGGCAGCTCGTCACAGATACGCAGTATTTT.

CDR3 nucleotide sequence: TGTGCCAGCTCACGGGGAACGGACTACACCGGGGAGCTGTTTTTT. As protein: CASSRGTDYTGELFF. This chain uses TRBV18 with TRBJ2-2; tentatively, D is TRBD2 (5 bases). The CDR3 runs 15 residues. Germline CDR1 and CDR2: KGHSH and LQKENI. Between the trimmed V and J ends, which lost 4 bases and 3 bases, there was a span of 12 bases.

The chain is built from TRBV5-1 and TRBJ2-7, with 7 bases identical to TRBD2. CDR1 SGHRS and CDR2 YFSETQ come from the germline V gene. The J segment lost 2 bases and the V segment lost 3 bases, leaving 2 bases of the junction unmatched. CDR3 length: 13 amino acids. This CDR3 reads CASSSSGTYEQYF. The CDR3 DNA reads TGCGCCAGCAGCTCTAGCGGAACCTACGAGCAGTACTTC. The full variable domain, rest sourced from reference TRBV5-1 and TRBJ2-7, is KAGVTQTPRYLIKTRGQQVTLSCSPISGHRSVSWYQQTPGQGLQFLFEYFSETQRNKGNFPGRFSGRQFSNSRSEMNVSTLELGDSALYLCASSSSGTYEQYFGPGTRLTVT.

This clone was detected once. The chain carries TRBV7-2 and TRBJ2-3; the D gene is possibly TRBD1 (7 bases). This CDR3 spans 16 amino acids. Germline-derived CDR1 and CDR2 are SGHTA and FQGNSA. V was cut by 0 bases and J by 5 bases, with 15 bases left in between. The CDR3 DNA is TGTGCCAGCAGCTTAGCGTATTCAGGGGGACTAGATACGCAGTATTTT. This encodes CASSLAYSGGLDTQYF.

The V call is TRBV28, the J call TRBJ1-5, with D possibly TRBD1 on 6 matching bases. The CDR3 loop spans 18 amino acids. Germline V lookup: CDR1 MDHEN, CDR2 SYDVKM. Trimming took 2 bases from V and 0 from J, leaving 17 bases between them. In DNA, the CDR3 is TGTGCCAGCAGTTTAAAGGGGGGGGAGATGTATAGCAATCAGCCCCAGCATTTT. It is translated as CASSLKGGEMYSNQPQHF.

The CDR3: CASSQPRTGGQPQHF. The CDR3 DNA reads TGCGCCAGCAGCCAACCGAGGACAGGGGGACAGCCCCAGCATTTT. The V call is TRBV4-1, the J call TRBJ1-5; 10 bases are a match to TRBD1. The CDR3 is 15 amino acids. V lost 2 bases to trimming and J lost 7 bases; unmatched junction nucleotides: 5. CDR1 is MGHRA, CDR2 YSYEKL, per germline.

This clone was recorded only once. This sequence joins TRBV27 and TRBJ2-3; 8 bases agree with TRBD2. V was clipped by 3 bases and J by 0 bases; unmatched bases: 5. Germline values: CDR1 MNHEY, CDR2 SMNVEV (reference sequence). This CDR3 region has 16 residues. CDR3 nucleotides: TGTGCCAGCAGTTTCGACGGGGGGGGGAGCACAGATACGCAGTATTTT. Encoded protein: CASSFDGGGSTDTQYF.

This chain links TRBV9 with TRBJ2-7; 8 bases line up with TRBD2. This CDR3 is built from 15 residues. Germline CDR1 is SGDLS and CDR2 is YYNGEE. With 3 bases clipped from V and 4 bases from J, the junction kept 9 bases outside the gene matches. This chain's CDR3 is CASSASGRLGYEQYF. The CDR3 DNA is TGTGCCAGCAGCGCCAGCGGGAGACTGGGGTACGAGCAGTACTTC.

This chain uses TRBV28 with TRBJ1-5; 11 nucleotides align to TRBD1. CDR1 MDHEN and CDR2 SYDVKM come from the germline V gene. The CDR3 runs to 16 residues. V gave up 6 bases and J gave up 6 bases; unmatched junction bases: 10. Here the CDR3 reads CASRLEGQGAFQPQHF. The CDR3 DNA follows: TGTGCCAGCAGGCTTGAAGGACAGGGGGCATTTCAGCCCCAGCATTTT.

The chain joins TRBV6-6 to TRBJ1-4; D is unresolved. V was shortened by 5 bases and J by 4 bases, with 11 bases between the two germline ends. Germline-derived CDR1 and CDR2 are MNHNY and SVGAGI (reference sequence). There are 14 residues in the CDR3. The CDR3 nucleotides read TGTGCCAGCAGTGTTCGGAGGGATAATGAAAAACTGTTTTTT. Its translation is CASSVRRDNEKLFF.